Each of the 8 T cell receptor beta chains below was sequenced from the same sample in a study of blood T cell repertoires in COVID-19. Assay: immunoSEQ multiplex PCR; the TCRdb copy retains only in-frame clones and omits some. The sample includes about 130,000 clones, 55% to 75% of them seen just once. The specimen sequenced was peripheral blood. The source of these receptors is a woman aged 70 to 79 with acute or convalescent COVID-19.

This clone has a handful of counts. The chain has TRBV4-1 and TRBJ2-1, with D unclear. V shed 1 base and J shed 2 bases, with 9 bases lying between them. Germline CDR1 and CDR2: MGHRA and YSYEKL. The CDR3 has 15 residues. The CDR3 sequence is CASSQVPSAYNEQFF. In DNA, the CDR3 is TGCGCCAGCAGCCAAGTCCCGTCAGCCTACAATGAGCAGTTCTTC.

The chain uses TRBV2 and TRBJ1-6; TRBD1 is a possible D gene (6 bases). Germline values: CDR1 SNHLY, CDR2 FYNNEI. V was trimmed by 4 bases and J by 6 bases, leaving 16 bases between them. This CDR3 region has 16 residues. CDR3 amino acids: CASSVGQTGFNSPLHF. CDR3 coding DNA: TGTGCCAGCAGTGTGGGGCAGACAGGCTTTAATTCACCCCTCCACTTT.

V and J are TRBV5-6 and TRBJ1-2; D is perhaps TRBD1 (6 bases). Germline CDR1 is SGHDT and CDR2 is YYEEEE. The length of the CDR3 is 13 residues. Between the trimmed V and J ends, which lost 4 bases and 2 bases, there was a span of 9 bases. This chain's CDR3 is CASSVGQNYGYTF. The CDR3 DNA follows: TGTGCCAGCAGCGTGGGACAAAACTATGGCTACACCTTC. Full variable domain (rest looked up from reference TRBV5-6 and TRBJ1-2): DAGVTQSPTHLIKTRGQQVTLRCSPKSGHDTVSWYQQALGQGPQFIFQYYEEEERQRGNFPDRFSGHQFPNYSSELNVNALLLGDSALYLCASSVGQNYGYTFGSGTRLTVV.

The chain recombines TRBV9 with TRBJ2-1, with 9 positions matching TRBD2. CDR1 SGDLS and CDR2 YYNGEE come from the germline V gene. The CDR3 runs to 16 residues. Trimming cost V 0 bases and J 6 bases; bases outside gene matches: 7. CDR3 amino acids: CASSVALAGGLNEQFF. The CDR3 region has the DNA TGTGCCAGCAGCGTAGCTTTGGCGGGAGGGCTCAATGAGCAGTTCTTC.

J is TRBJ1-2 and V is TRBV28, with 7 bases that match TRBD1. Looked up from germline, CDR1 is MDHEN and CDR2 is SYDVKM. The CDR3 is 13 residues long. Trimming removed 3 bases from V and 2 bases from J; junction bases left unmatched: 0. The CDR3 DNA follows: TGTGCCAGCAGTTTGACAGGGAACTATGGCTACACCTTC. It specifies CASSLTGNYGYTF.

This chain uses TRBV18 with TRBJ2-2, with 13 bases lining up with TRBD2. The CDR3 is 17 amino acids. V was clipped by 2 bases and J by 7 bases; unmatched bases: 7. Germline V gene data show CDR1 as KGHSH and CDR2 as LQKENI. The CDR3 is CASSPSGGLAGVGELFF. In DNA, the CDR3 is TGTGCCAGCTCACCATCGGGAGGACTAGCGGGAGTCGGGGAGCTGTTTTTT.

This clone has a count of ten or more. The CDR3 here is CASSLLGLEQYF. The DNA of the CDR3 is TGTGCCAGCAGTTTGTTGGGACTCGAGCAGTACTTC. The V and J genes are TRBV28 and TRBJ2-7, with D possibly TRBD2 on 6 matching bases. In germline, CDR1 is MDHEN, CDR2 SYDVKM. Trimming removed 3 bases from V and 6 bases from J, with 9 bases in between. This CDR3 region has 12 residues.

The V gene is TRBV3-1 (or the pseudogene TRBV3-2), the J gene TRBJ1-3; 8 bases match TRBD1. V trimming: 4 bases; J trimming: 4 bases; junction bases outside the gene matches: 12. This CDR3 region has 17 residues. Germline CDR1 reads LGHDT; CDR2 reads YNNKEL (reference sequence). This CDR3 reads CASSPPRTGSLGNTIYF. In DNA, the CDR3 is TGTGCCAGCAGCCCCCCCAGGACAGGGAGTCTGGGAAACACCATATATTTT.